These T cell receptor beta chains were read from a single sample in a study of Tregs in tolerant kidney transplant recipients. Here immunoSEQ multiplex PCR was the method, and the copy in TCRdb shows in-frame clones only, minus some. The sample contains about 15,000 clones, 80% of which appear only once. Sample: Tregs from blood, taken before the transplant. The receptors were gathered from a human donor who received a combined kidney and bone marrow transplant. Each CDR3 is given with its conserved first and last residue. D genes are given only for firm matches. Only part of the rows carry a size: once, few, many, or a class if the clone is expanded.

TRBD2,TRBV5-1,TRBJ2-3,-,TGCGCCAGCCGACCCTCGGTAGCGGGAGATACGCAGTATTTT,CASRPSVAGDTQYF
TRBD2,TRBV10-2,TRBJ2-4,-,TGCGCCACCCTGCGGGGGAACATTCAGTACTTC,CATLRGNIQYF
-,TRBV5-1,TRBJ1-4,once,TGCGCCAGCAGCGCGGACAGATTGGGGTTCGAAAAACTGTTTTTT,CASSADRLGFEKLFF
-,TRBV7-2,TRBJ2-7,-,TGTGCCAGCAGCCTGGGGGCGGGAGCCCCGTACGAGCAGTACTTC,CASSLGAGAPYEQYF
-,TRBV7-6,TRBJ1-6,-,TGTGCCAGCAGCTTAGCGGAAAAGGGGTCCCCCTTCCCCCTCCACTTT,CASSLAEKGSPFPLHF
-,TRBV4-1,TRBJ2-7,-,TGCGCCAGCAGCCAAGTGCAGGGCGCCTACGAGCAGTACTTC,CASSQVQGAYEQYF
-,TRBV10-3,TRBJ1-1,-,TGTGCCATCCGAGGAGGAGGTGCGACTGAAGCTTTCTTT,CAIRGGGATEAFF
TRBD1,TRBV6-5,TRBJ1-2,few,TGTGCCAGCACCATGGACAGGGGCTATGGCTACACCTTC,CASTMDRGYGYTF
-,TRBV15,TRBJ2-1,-,TGTGCCACCAGCAGGGGACTTCAATTCTACAATGAGCAGTTCTTC,CATSRGLQFYNEQFF
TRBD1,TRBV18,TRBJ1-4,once,TGTGCCAGCTCACCCAACACAGGGGGACCTAATGAAAAACTGTTTTTT,CASSPNTGGPNEKLFF
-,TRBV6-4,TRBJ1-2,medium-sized,TGTGCCAGCAGTGAGGGCCGTGGGGGCTACACCTTC,CASSEGRGGYTF
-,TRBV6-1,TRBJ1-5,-,TGTGCCAGCACGGAGGGGCTGGGCAATCAGCCCCAGCATTTT,CASTEGLGNQPQHF
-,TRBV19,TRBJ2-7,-,TGTGCCAGTAGTATCCCCCTAGGAGGCGAGCAGTACTTC,CASSIPLGGEQYF
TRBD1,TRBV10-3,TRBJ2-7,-,TGTGCCATCAGTGCCTCGGGACAGGGCGCTTACGAGCAGTACTTC,CAISASGQGAYEQYF